The clone carrying this T cell receptor beta chain has at least ten counts. Its antigen remains unidentified. Genomic DNA was employed as the template in profiling TCR beta VDJ and CDR3. TCRdb itself ran the reads through MiXCR, one entry per CDR3 protein. The table records some 180,000 distinct CDR3 sequences, about 60% of them present only once. CDR1 is DFQATT and CDR2 is SNEGSKA in the germline V gene (reference sequence). Between the trimmed V and J ends, which lost 0 bases and 6 bases, there was a span of 20 bases. The length of the CDR3 is 16 residues. The record originates from a study of CD8+CD57+ T cells in acquired aplastic anemia. As for the study in general: When averaged, DNA from sorted CD4+ and CD8+ cells came to approximately 3 ug.

Notes on the study in general: Sharing between patients and controls was observed for 25 to 30 CD8+ CDR3 sequences. CD8+ Simpson's diversity in patients was not significantly different from that in controls.

CD8+CD57+ cell expansion, shown by flow cytometry, had occurred in the patients selected for sequencing. This sequence originates from a human donor with aplastic anemia. The sample was sorted CD4+, CD8+, or CD8+CD57+ T cells (not recorded which) from PBMCs. The chain carries TRBV20-1 and TRBJ1-2; unclear D gene. The CDR3 loop reads CSARDHSLEFLHGYTF. The CDR3 DNA is TGCAGTGCTAGAGATCATAGTCTGGAGTTCTTGCATGGCTACACCTTC.